This passage covers 29 T cell receptor beta chains from one sample sequenced in a study of OX40 agonist ivuxolimab in advanced cancers. Sequenced by immunoSEQ multiplex PCR; TCRdb stores in-frame clones only, minus some. The data hold roughly 56,000 clones, with approximately 91% observed a single time. Sequencing used CD4+ or CD8+ T cells sorted from blood, obtained in a trial of the OX40 agonist ivuxolimab. These receptors all stem from an adult with an advanced solid tumor such as melanoma, head and neck, liver or kidney cancer.

The rearrangement uses TRBV29-1 and TRBJ2-7, with D possibly being TRBD1 or TRBD2 (5 bases each). V lost 4 bases, J lost 3 bases, and 19 bases lay in between. This CDR3 is built from 15 residues. The germline V gene encodes CDR1 SQVTM and CDR2 ANQGSEA. The CDR3 spells CSVAGLGVTIYEQYF. The CDR3 coding sequence is TGCAGCGTTGCCGGGTTGGGGGTTACTATCTACGAGCAGTACTTC.

CDR3 residues: CASSFGVGEQYF. CDR3 nucleotide sequence: TGTGCCAGCAGTTTTGGGGTTGGGGAGCAGTACTTC. J is TRBJ2-7 and V is TRBV27, with D unclear. Trimming took 3 bases from V and 7 from J, leaving 10 bases between them. This CDR3 has 12 amino acids. CDR1 is MNHEY and CDR2 is SMNVEV in the germline V gene (reference sequence).

The chain employs TRBV5-6 and TRBJ2-7; 10 bases are shared with TRBD2. The CDR3 is made up of 16 amino acids. V dropped 1 base and J dropped 2; count of bases not matched to a gene: 6. Germline V gene data show CDR1 as SGHDT and CDR2 as YYEEEE. The CDR3 loop is CASSLTSGNTPYEQYF. DNA for the CDR3: TGTGCCAGCAGCTTGACTAGCGGGAATACCCCCTACGAGCAGTACTTC.

The V and J genes are TRBV7-8 and TRBJ2-5; no firm D call. There are 13 residues in the CDR3. The germline CDR1 and CDR2 sequences are SGHVS and FQNEAQ. Deletions cut 1 base from V and 4 bases from J, with 7 bases between. The CDR3 reads CASSLGVGETQYF. CDR3 DNA sequence: TGTGCCAGCAGCTTAGGGGTAGGAGAGACCCAGTACTTC.

The chain combines TRBV27 with TRBJ2-7, with a possible D match to TRBD1 (6 bases). This CDR3 has 15 amino acids. V shed 6 bases and J shed 5 bases, with 20 bases lying between them. CDR1 is MNHEY, CDR2 SMNVEV, per germline (reference sequence). The CDR3 loop is CASSLGGQGTDEQYF. CDR3 sequence (DNA): TGTGCCAGCAGCCTAGGTGGGCAGGGGACCGACGAGCAGTACTTC.

The chain uses TRBV7-2 and TRBJ2-3, with D tentatively TRBD1 (5 bases). The CDR3 sequence is 16 residues long. V was trimmed by 1 base and J by 0 bases, leaving 11 bases between them. Germline assignment: CDR1 SGHTA and CDR2 FQGNSA. CDR3 protein: CASSLEGQSSTDTQYF. DNA for the CDR3: TGTGCCAGCAGCTTAGAGGGGCAGTCTAGCACAGATACGCAGTATTTT.

The gene calls are TRBV7-9 and TRBJ1-1; D remains unclear. The CDR3 extends over 11 amino acids. V was trimmed by 4 bases and J by 4 bases, leaving 4 bases between them. Per germline, CDR1 SEHNR and CDR2 FQNEAQ (reference sequence). The CDR3 region is CASSYGTEAFF. CDR3 bases: TGTGCCAGCAGCTACGGCACTGAAGCTTTCTTT.

This chain joins TRBV28 and TRBJ1-6; perhaps TRBD1 as D (5 bases). Germline V lookup: CDR1 MDHEN, CDR2 SYDVKM. The V gene lost 5 bases and the J gene lost 0 bases, with 8 bases spanning the gap. The CDR3 has 15 amino acids. The CDR3 coding sequence is TGTGCCAGCAGTGTACAGGTCTCCTATAATTCACCCCTCCACTTT. The encoded protein is CASSVQVSYNSPLHF.

The chain uses TRBV5-8 and TRBJ1-4; tentatively, D is TRBD1 (5 bases). Trimming left V 4 bases short and J 8 bases short, with 15 bases between. CDR3 length equals 14 residues. Germline lookup yields CDR1 SGHTS and CDR2 YDEGEE. As DNA, the CDR3 is TGTGCCAGCAGCGAAGGGACGGGGGAGGAAAAACTGTTTTTT. This sequence encodes CASSEGTGEEKLFF.

The V and J genes are TRBV4-1 and TRBJ2-4; tentative D call: TRBD2 (5 bases). V lost 0 bases and J 2 bases, leaving 11 bases between the germline ends. Germline assignment: CDR1 MGHRA and CDR2 YSYEKL. The CDR3 covers 16 residues. The CDR3 DNA is TGCGCCAGCAGCCAAGAATGGCGGGCACCCAAAAACATTCAGTACTTC. Translation gives CASSQEWRAPKNIQYF.

The chain has TRBV9 and TRBJ2-5, with D uncertain. V lost 4 bases and J 0 bases, leaving 7 bases between the germline ends. This CDR3 has 13 residues. Germline lookup yields CDR1 SGDLS and CDR2 YYNGEE. The CDR3 is CASSPKYQETQYF. CDR3 sequence (DNA): TGTGCCAGCAGCCCCAAATACCAAGAGACCCAGTACTTC.

This clone was observed once. The V gene is TRBV13, the J gene TRBJ1-1; the D gene is possibly TRBD1 (5 bases). Per germline, CDR1 PRHDT and CDR2 FYEKMQ (reference sequence). V was shortened by 0 bases and J by 6 bases, with 11 bases between the two germline ends. The CDR3 sequence is 14 residues long. CDR3 protein: CASSLGGGIPEAFF. The CDR3 region has the DNA TGTGCCAGCAGCTTAGGGGGGGGAATCCCTGAAGCTTTCTTT.

The table lists this clone with a count of one. The J gene is TRBJ2-1, the V gene TRBV11-3; D unresolved. Trimming cost V 1 base and J 0 bases, with 7 bases left between them. Per the germline V gene, CDR1 is SGHNT and CDR2 is YENEEA. This CDR3 spans 15 amino acids. The CDR3 loop reads CASSLAASSYNEQFF. The CDR3, as DNA: TGTGCCAGCAGCTTAGCGGCTAGCTCCTACAATGAGCAGTTCTTC. The full variable domain, its missing parts supplied by reference TRBV11-3 and TRBJ2-1, is EAGVVQSPRYKIIEKKQPVAFWCNPISGHNTLYWYLQNLGQGPELLIRYENEEAVDDSQLPKDRFSAERLKGVDSTLKIQPAELGDSAVYLCASSLAASSYNEQFFGPGTRLTVL.

V is TRBV30 and J is TRBJ1-2, with TRBD1 matching over 8 bases. J was trimmed by 7 bases and V by 1 base; bases with no gene match: 8. Germline lookup yields CDR1 GTSNPN and CDR2 SVGIG (reference sequence). The CDR3 runs 14 residues. The DNA of the CDR3 is TGTGCCTGGAGTGGACAGGGGACCCCATTTGGCTACACCTTC. It encodes CAWSGQGTPFGYTF.

The V call is TRBV4-3, the J call TRBJ2-7, with 9 bases fitting TRBD2. Germline CDR1 and CDR2: LGHNA and YSLEER. Trimming removed 4 bases from V and 2 bases from J; junction bases left unmatched: 6. CDR3 length: 15 residues. CDR3 nucleotides: TGCGCCAGCAGCCCACGACTAGCGGAACCCTACGAGCAGTACTTC. Protein: CASSPRLAEPYEQYF.

The genes are TRBV27 and TRBJ2-7; D possibly matches TRBD1 or TRBD2 (5 bases each). Germline values: CDR1 MNHEY, CDR2 SMNVEV (reference sequence). The CDR3 extends over 14 amino acids. With 6 bases removed from V and 4 bases from J, the gap between germline ends came to 16 bases. The CDR3 DNA is TGTGCCAGCAGCGCCGGGACGTTTGGGTACGAGCAGTACTTC. Amino acid sequence: CASSAGTFGYEQYF.

This clone appeared a few times. The genes are TRBV4-1 and TRBJ1-3, with D unresolved. This CDR3 is 15 amino acids long. With 2 bases removed from V and 3 bases from J, the gap between germline ends came to 11 bases. The germline V gene has CDR1 MGHRA and CDR2 YSYEKL. The CDR3 protein is CASSQSYNGGNTIYF. The CDR3 bases are TGCGCCAGCAGCCAATCATATAACGGTGGAAACACCATATATTTT.

V usage is TRBV4-2 and J usage is TRBJ2-1; no definite D call. The V gene's germline CDR1 is LGHNA and CDR2 YNFKEQ. The CDR3 runs to 16 residues. Trimming removed 0 bases from V and 6 bases from J, with 15 bases in between. CDR3 sequence reads: CASSQDPALVGNEQFF. CDR3 bases: TGTGCCAGCAGCCAAGATCCCGCCCTAGTGGGCAATGAGCAGTTCTTC.

The gene calls are TRBV7-3 and TRBJ2-2, with D perhaps matching TRBD1 (6 bases). The CDR3 is 17 amino acids. CDR1 and CDR2 (germline): SGHTA, FQGTGA. The V end was cut by 3 bases, the J end by 6 bases, with 20 bases between. The CDR3 region is CASSFRQAVKLAGELFF. In nucleotides, the CDR3 is TGTGCCAGCAGCTTTCGACAGGCTGTAAAATTAGCCGGGGAGCTGTTTTTT.

The rearrangement links TRBV6-6 to TRBJ2-1; D is undetermined. CDR1 is MNHNY and CDR2 is SVGAGI in the germline V gene (reference sequence). The CDR3 totals 12 residues. V lost 0 bases and J 10 bases, leaving 7 bases between the germline ends. Written as DNA, the CDR3 is TGTGCCAGCAGTTACTCCAGGCTAGAGCAGTTCTTC. Translation: CASSYSRLEQFF.

This chain uses TRBV2 with TRBJ2-2; TRBD1 matches 7 bases. The CDR3 sequence is 15 residues long. Trimming removed 6 bases from V and 1 base from J; junction bases left unmatched: 5. Looked up from germline, CDR1 is SNHLY and CDR2 is FYNNEI. The CDR3 DNA sequence: TGTGCCAGCAGGGCGACAGGGTTGAACACCGGGGAGCTGTTTTTT. As protein: CASRATGLNTGELFF.

CDR3 amino acids: CATSRRPGATNEKLFF. The DNA of the CDR3 is TGTGCCACCAGCAGGAGACCGGGCGCAACTAATGAAAAACTGTTTTTT. The chain uses TRBV15 and TRBJ1-4; no reliable D call. Germline values: CDR1 LNHNV, CDR2 YYDKDF (reference sequence). The CDR3 is 16 amino acids. Trimming removed 3 bases at V and 0 bases at J, with 11 bases between.

The table lists this clone with a count of one. The chain recombines TRBV6-1 with TRBJ1-5, with D unresolved. Per germline, CDR1 MNHNS and CDR2 SASEGT. V lost 4 bases to trimming and J lost 0 bases, with 10 bases between them. The CDR3 loop spans 15 amino acids. Written as DNA, the CDR3 is TGTGCCAGCAGTGCGAGGGAATATAGCAATCAGCCCCAGCATTTT. Its protein product is CASSAREYSNQPQHF.

The sample holds one count of this clone. This chain connects TRBV4-2 to TRBJ1-2; D remains ambiguous. CDR1 and CDR2 (germline): LGHNA, YNFKEQ. This CDR3 has 15 residues. Trimming cost V 7 bases and J 0 bases, with 15 bases left between them. For the CDR3, the DNA is TGTGCCAGCACCCGAGGAAGACAAACTAACTATGGCTACACCTTC. Residues: CASTRGRQTNYGYTF.

The rearrangement joins TRBV5-1 to TRBJ2-7; 7 nucleotides align to TRBD1. V lost 4 bases, J lost 5 bases, and 21 bases stayed unmatched. Germline assignment: CDR1 SGHRS and CDR2 YFSETQ. The CDR3 extends over 18 amino acids. The DNA for the CDR3 is TGCGCCAGCAGCCCGGGGTTAGGACAGGCGTATTGGGTCGACGAGCAGTACTTC. It yields the protein CASSPGLGQAYWVDEQYF.

This rearrangement joins TRBV2 to TRBJ2-7; no firm D call. Germline CDR1 reads SNHLY; CDR2 reads FYNNEI. V lost 1 base, J lost 2 bases, and 12 bases lay in between. The length of the CDR3 is 15 residues. The CDR3 loop is CASSEVGQLAYEQYF. The DNA for the CDR3 is TGTGCCAGCAGTGAAGTAGGCCAGCTGGCCTACGAGCAGTACTTC.

The chain links TRBV10-3 to TRBJ2-7, with TRBD2 matching over 7 bases. The CDR3 extends over 13 amino acids. The V gene end was trimmed by 4 bases and the J gene end by 4 bases; junction bases not matched to a gene: 4. Germline lookup yields CDR1 ENHRY and CDR2 SYGVKD. The CDR3 coding sequence is TGTGCCATCAGTGGGGGGGGAGTGTACGAGCAGTACTTC. This encodes CAISGGGVYEQYF.

The V and J genes are TRBV11-2 and TRBJ1-2, with D possibly being TRBD1 (6 bases). Germline values: CDR1 SGHAT, CDR2 FQNNGV. Trimming stripped 0 bases from V and 5 bases from J, with 13 bases between. The CDR3 is 15 residues long. CDR3 coding DNA: TGTGCCAGCAGCTTAGAAACAGGGCCTTGGTATGGCTACACCTTC. It translates to CASSLETGPWYGYTF.

The genes are TRBV27 and TRBJ1-1; tentatively, D is TRBD1 (5 bases). This CDR3 is 16 amino acids long. The ends were cut back, 2 bases at V and 0 bases at J, with 13 bases in the middle. Germline CDR1 and CDR2: MNHEY and SMNVEV (reference sequence). The CDR3 nucleotides are TGTGCCAGCAGTTTAAGGGCGGGGGGACTGAACACTGAAGCTTTCTTT. The encoded protein is CASSLRAGGLNTEAFF.